Below are 25 T cell receptor beta chains sequenced from a single sample in a study of metastatic and nonmetastatic thyroid tumors. TCRdb re-analyzed the PCR reads using MiXCR. The sample yields about 20,000 clones, 16% seen once. Every patient was untreated before thyroid surgery. Sequencing was done on a sample of tumor tissue. The source of these receptors is a female donor with papillary thyroid cancer or a benign thyroid nodule (not recorded which). Some clones in this sample may be carry-over from other donors' samples.

In this sample, this clone turned up many times. The V gene is TRBV3-1, the J gene TRBJ2-3, with D perhaps TRBD2 (8 bases). The germline V gene encodes CDR1 LGHDT and CDR2 YNNKEL (reference sequence). Trimming took 4 bases from V and 2 from J, leaving 19 bases between them. This CDR3 is built from 17 residues. CDR3 nucleotide sequence: TGTGCCAGCAGCCCCAGGGGGGCGGGAGGAGCCACAGATACGCAGTATTTT. Encoded protein: CASSPRGAGGATDTQYF.

This clone has ten or more counts. J is TRBJ1-6 and V is TRBV2; possibly TRBD1 for D (6 bases). V lost 5 bases, J lost 3 bases, and 17 bases lay in between. Germline V gives CDR1 SNHLY, CDR2 FYNNEI. CDR3 length: 17 residues. The CDR3 DNA sequence: TGTGCCAGCAGTCCCCCGGGGGGGGCCTTCTATAATTCACCCCTCCACTTT. Translation: CASSPPGGAFYNSPLHF.

The sample holds one count of this clone. An end of the junction differs from the germline gene, which may be a read error. The genes are TRBV11-2 and TRBJ1-1, with 7 bases aligning to TRBD1. CDR3 length: 15 residues. Germline V gene data show CDR1 as SGHAT and CDR2 as FQNNGV. CDR3 bases: TGTGCCAGCAGCTCCACAACAGGGGCGAACACTGAAACTTTCTTT. Its protein product is CASSSTTGANTETFF.

Only a few counts were recorded for this clone. Just one base apart from a much larger clone, this may be a read error. The same CDR3 arises from other DNA sequences in this sample as well. The chain carries TRBV10-3 and TRBJ2-1, with TRBD1 identical over 8 bases. V was pared by 7 bases and J by 5 bases, with 7 bases of the junction left unmatched. Germline lookup yields CDR1 ENHRY and CDR2 SYGVKD. The length of the CDR3 is 14 residues. Here the CDR3 DNA reads TGTGCCATCATGGTAGGACAGGGTAACAATGAGCAGTTCTTC. This translates into CAIMVGQGNNEQFF.

Worth noting for this clone: The sample holds other DNA sequences that translate to the same CDR3. The rearrangement joins TRBV7-3 to TRBJ2-7, with D possibly matching TRBD2 (6 bases). Trimming left V 5 bases short and J 6 bases short, with 20 bases between. This CDR3 spans 15 amino acids. The germline V gene has CDR1 SGHTA and CDR2 FQGTGA. CDR3 region: CASSAGTGKGLEQYF. The CDR3 coding sequence is TGTGCCAGCAGCGCCGGTACCGGTAAGGGACTCGAGCAGTACTTC.

The rearrangement links TRBV4-1 to TRBJ2-3; TRBD2 matches at 12 bases. J was trimmed by 0 bases and V by 4 bases; bases with no gene match: 2. The CDR3 totals 16 residues. Looked up from germline, CDR1 is MGHRA and CDR2 is YSYEKL. The CDR3 sequence is CASSPGTSGSTDTQYF. The DNA for the CDR3 is TGCGCCAGCAGCCCGGGGACTAGCGGGAGCACAGATACGCAGTATTTT.

This clone was seen a few times. The chain uses TRBV9 and TRBJ2-5; D uncertain. This CDR3 contains 12 residues. Germline loops: CDR1 SGDLS, CDR2 YYNGEE. The V and J ends lost 6 bases and 5 bases respectively, with 11 bases between them. CDR3 loop: CASITTSETQYF. The CDR3 nucleotides are TGTGCCAGCATCACCACCTCGGAGACCCAGTACTTC.

This clone was detected ten times or more. The rearrangement links TRBV30 to TRBJ1-4; a possible D gene is TRBD1 (6 bases). Between the trimmed V and J ends, which lost 2 bases and 4 bases, there was a span of 8 bases. Germline assignment: CDR1 GTSNPN and CDR2 SVGIG (reference sequence). The CDR3 covers 13 residues. CDR3 residues: CAWSRGHNEKLFF. The CDR3 DNA reads TGTGCCTGGAGTCGGGGACATAATGAAAAACTGTTTTTT.

This clone was seen many times. V is TRBV6-5 and J is TRBJ1-1, with unresolved D. Germline V gene data show CDR1 as MNHEY and CDR2 as SVGAGI. V shed 0 bases and J shed 11 bases, with 10 bases lying between them. The CDR3 sequence is 12 residues long. The chain's CDR3 is CASSYSPLLAFF. DNA of the CDR3: TGTGCCAGCAGTTACTCACCGCTCTTGGCTTTCTTT.

Concerning this clone: Being one base from a much bigger clone, this may be a read error. The chain is built from TRBV5-6 and TRBJ1-5, with D perhaps TRBD1 (5 bases). Germline values: CDR1 SGHDT, CDR2 YYEEEE. There are 14 residues in the CDR3. Trimming left V 3 bases short and J 8 bases short, with 15 bases between. CDR3 sequence reads: CASSSGRRAKPQHF. CDR3 in DNA: TGTGCCAGCAGCTCCGGGCGCAGGGCGAAGCCCCAGCATTTT.

In regard to this clone: One junction end does not reproduce the germline sequence, and a read error may be involved. This chain connects TRBV12-3 or TRBV12-4 to TRBJ1-2; D is possibly TRBD1 (6 bases). CDR3 length: 15 amino acids. The CDR3 here is CASSLGRGAGYGYDF. The CDR3 DNA sequence: TGTGCCAGCAGTTTAGGCCGGGGGGCTGGCTATGGCTACGACTTC.

This clone was counted at least ten times. The chain has TRBV15 and TRBJ2-5; tentative D call: TRBD1 (5 bases). The CDR3 is 13 amino acids. CDR1 is LNHNV and CDR2 is YYDKDF in the germline V gene (reference sequence). The V end lost 4 bases, the J end lost 4 bases, and 10 bases lay between the germline ends. CDR3 residues: CATSKGHGETQYF. The CDR3 region has the DNA TGTGCCACCAGCAAAGGACACGGAGAGACCCAGTACTTC.

This clone is deemed medium-sized. The junction and the germline gene differ at one end; a read error may be behind it. The V call is TRBV6-1, the J call TRBJ2-7, with unresolved D. The V gene's germline CDR1 is MNHNS and CDR2 SASEGT. The CDR3 contains 13 residues. The CDR3: CASSEVFMRTQSF. The DNA of the CDR3 is TGTGCCAGCAGTGAAGTATTCATGCGGACGCAGAGCTTC.

This clone was detected many times. CDR3 bases: TGTGCCAGCAAGAAACAGGTAGCTAACTATGGCTACACCTTC. It yields the protein CASKKQVANYGYTF. This chain connects TRBV6-1 to TRBJ1-2, with D possibly TRBD1 on 5 matching bases. In germline, CDR1 is MNHNS, CDR2 SASEGT. This CDR3 is 14 amino acids long. Trimming left V 7 bases short and J 0 bases short, with 12 bases between.

Remarks on this clone: This could be a read error, since a much larger clone is one nucleotide away. V usage is TRBV6-1 and J usage is TRBJ2-7, with D maybe TRBD1 (5 bases). This CDR3 is built from 14 residues. CDR1 is MNHNS and CDR2 is SASEGT in the germline V gene. The CDR3 loop reads CATRVGQLSYEQYF. In nucleotides, the CDR3 is TGCGCCACCAGGGTGGGGCAGTTATCCTACGAGCAGTACTTC.

The chain carries TRBV5-1 and TRBJ2-7; maybe TRBD1 (6 bases). The length of the CDR3 is 15 residues. V gave up 4 bases and J gave up 3 bases, with 17 bases separating them. Germline V gives CDR1 SGHRS, CDR2 YFSETQ. Here the CDR3 reads CASSRDIGSVYEQYF. CDR3 DNA: TGCGCCAGCAGCCGGGACATTGGGTCCGTCTACGAGCAGTACTTC.

This clone was counted at least ten times. The V and J genes are TRBV20-1 and TRBJ2-7, with D uncertain. V lost 5 bases to trimming and J lost 3 bases, with 14 bases between them. Germline assignment: CDR1 DFQATT and CDR2 SNEGSKA (reference sequence). This CDR3 comprises 13 residues. The DNA of the CDR3 is TGCAGTGCTCTCCCCTCCGGCCGCTACGAGCAGTACTTC. Its translation is CSALPSGRYEQYF.

Many counts were recorded for this clone. V is TRBV7-3 and J is TRBJ1-1; D is unclear. CDR1 is SGHTA, CDR2 FQGTGA, per germline. The CDR3 is made up of 12 amino acids. Trimming pared 3 bases from V and 5 bases from J, leaving 7 bases between. The DNA of the CDR3 is TGTGCCAGCAGCTTCAGCTCAACTGAAGCTTTCTTT. Protein sequence: CASSFSSTEAFF.

In its sample, this clone was seen many times. The chain links TRBV7-2 to TRBJ1-4, with D uncertain. The CDR3 loop spans 13 amino acids. Trimming stripped 3 bases from V and 8 bases from J, with 10 bases between. CDR1 and CDR2 from the germline V gene are SGHTA and FQGNSA. CDR3: CASSFELAEKLFF. CDR3 nucleotide sequence: TGTGCCAGCAGCTTCGAGCTGGCGGAAAAACTGTTTTTT.

This clone has a count of ten or more. The chain links TRBV7-9 to TRBJ2-5; TRBD1 might be the D (6 bases). The CDR3 sequence is 13 residues long. Trimming removed 6 bases from V and 5 bases from J, with 13 bases in between. The germline gives CDR1 SEHNR, CDR2 FQNEAQ (reference sequence). CDR3 residues: CASSSRGPETQYF. DNA for the CDR3: TGTGCCAGCAGTTCCAGGGGCCCCGAGACCCAGTACTTC.

In this sample, this clone is medium-sized. The chain links TRBV7-8 to TRBJ1-2, with 7 bases fitting TRBD1. CDR3 length equals 12 residues. CDR1 is SGHVS and CDR2 is FQNEAQ in the germline V gene. After removal of 2 bases from V and 8 bases from J, the junction contained 2 bases not matched to a gene. The CDR3 DNA reads as TGTGCCAGCAGCTTATACAGGGGAGGCTACACCTTC. Translating it yields CASSLYRGGYTF. The variable domain in full, completed from reference TRBV7-8 and TRBJ1-2, reads GAGVSQSPRYKVAKRGQDVALRCDPISGHVSLFWYQQALGQGPEFLTYFQNEAQLDKSGLPSDRFFAERPEGSVSTLKIQRTQQEDSAVYLCASSLYRGGYTFGSGTRLTVV.

Ten or more counts support this clone. This chain uses TRBV7-9 with TRBJ1-1; D ambiguous. V was pared by 2 bases and J by 3 bases, with 4 bases between. Germline V gene sequence: CDR1 SEHNR, CDR2 FQNEAQ (reference sequence). CDR3 length: 12 amino acids. CDR3 in DNA: TGTGCCAGCAGCTTATTCGACACTGAAGCTTTCTTT. Translation: CASSLFDTEAFF.

With respect to this clone: A much larger clone sits a single nucleotide away, making a read error possible. Within the sample, other DNA sequences also encode this same CDR3. V and J are TRBV20-1 and TRBJ2-1; no definite D call. Germline lookup yields CDR1 DFQATT and CDR2 SNEGSKA (reference sequence). This CDR3 has 13 residues. This CDR3 reads CSARYGSYNEQFF. The CDR3 DNA follows: TGCAGTGCTAGATACGGCAGCTACAATGAGCAGTTCTTT.

At least ten counts were recorded for this clone. V and J are TRBV7-9 and TRBJ1-2; 8 bases agree with TRBD1. Germline V gives CDR1 SEHNR, CDR2 FQNEAQ (reference sequence). This CDR3 has 16 amino acids. V shed 4 bases and J 0 bases; nucleotides not matched to a gene: 7. In DNA, the CDR3 is TGTGCCAGCAGCTCTGGACAGGGTTCCGCTAACTATGGCTACACCTTC. Protein product: CASSSGQGSANYGYTF. The variable domain in full, completed from reference TRBV7-9 and TRBJ1-2, reads DTGVSQNPRHKITKRGQNVTFRCDPISEHNRLYWYRQTLGQGPEFLTYFQNEAQLEKSRLLSDRFSAERPKGSFSTLEIQRTEQGDSAMYLCASSSGQGSANYGYTFGSGTRLTVV.

In the case of this clone: A much larger clone differs from this one at a single base, so this may be a read error. The gene calls are TRBV28 and TRBJ1-6, with 7 bases matching TRBD1. CDR1 is MDHEN and CDR2 is SYDVKM in the germline V gene. J was trimmed by 10 bases and V by 5 bases; bases with no gene match: 8. The CDR3 is made up of 14 amino acids. This CDR3 is CASSRTGRRSPLHF. The DNA of the CDR3 is TGTGCCAGCAGTCGGACAGGACGCCGGTCACCCCTCCACTTT. The entire variable domain, with the rest obtained from reference TRBV28 and TRBJ1-6, is as follows: DVKVTQSSRYLVKRTGEKVFLECVQDMDHENMFWYRQDPGLGLRLIYFSYDVKMKEKGDIPEGYSVSREKKERFSLILESASTNQTSMYLCASSRTGRRSPLHFGNGTRLTVT.